These T cell receptor beta chains were read from a single sample in a study of graft-versus-host responses after intestinal transplantation. No antigen has been identified for these receptors. Generated by immunoSEQ multiplex PCR, the TCRdb table keeps only in-frame clones and is missing some. The table has around 110,000 clones, around nine tenths seen once. Sequenced here: unstimulated CD4+ T cells sorted from spleen or lymph node cells, sampled before intestinal transplant. These receptors originate from a human donor who received an intestinal transplant. Each CDR3 is given with its conserved first and last residue. The D gene is left open where the match is weak. Rows may omit the clone size; those that give it use once, few, many or a size class.

TGTGCCAGCAGCCGGGACAGCTCCTATAATTCACCCCTCCACTTT,CASSRDSSYNSPLHF,TRBD1,NA,TRBV6-5,TRBJ1-6
TGTGCCAGCAGTGGACGGGCTGGGGCCAACGTCCTGACTTTC,CASSGRAGANVLTF,NA,NA,TRBV25-1,TRBJ2-6
TGTGCCAGCTCACCAATGGACAGGGCCCAATCGAACACCGGGGAGCTGTTTTTT,CASSPMDRAQSNTGELFF,TRBD1,NA,TRBV18,TRBJ2-2
TGTGCCAGCAGCTTAGTGGCAGGGCTGATGAACACTGAAGCTTTCTTT,CASSLVAGLMNTEAFF,NA,NA,TRBV11-2,TRBJ1-1
TGTGCCAGCATAGCGTGGAACACCGGGGAGCTGTTTTTT,CASIAWNTGELFF,NA,NA,TRBV7-6,TRBJ2-2
TGCGCCAGCAGCGAGACTCGTGCCGGGGAGCTGTTTTTT,CASSETRAGELFF,NA,NA,TRBV10-1,TRBJ2-2
TGTGCCAGCAGTGCACGGGGAGCCTCCTACAATGAGCAGTTCTTC,CASSARGASYNEQFF,NA,NA,TRBV6-4,TRBJ2-1
TGTGCCAGCAGTACTAACCGGGACAGGGGAACTAATGAAAAACTGTTTTTT,CASSTNRDRGTNEKLFF,TRBD1,NA,TRBV27,TRBJ1-4
TGCGCCAGCAACGGGACAGAAAAGCGGGGGACCTACGAGCAGTACTTC,CASNGTEKRGTYEQYF,NA,NA,TRBV10-1,TRBJ2-7
TGTGCCAGCAGCTTAGCGGGGCCAGATACGCAGTATTTT,CASSLAGPDTQYF,NA,NA,TRBV7-2,TRBJ2-3
TGTGCCAGCAGCTGGAGGGGGGCCAACGTCCTGACTTTC,CASSWRGANVLTF,NA,NA,TRBV5-4,TRBJ2-6
TGTGCCAGCAGCTGGACAGGGAGCTCTGGAAACACCATATATTTT,CASSWTGSSGNTIYF,TRBD1,NA,TRBV6-1,TRBJ1-3
TGTGCCAGCAGCTTAGCAAGCGGGAATGAGCAGTTCTTC,CASSLASGNEQFF,NA,NA,TRBV7-6,TRBJ2-1
TGTGCCAGCAGCTCCGGGGGTGGGTACTATGGCTACACCTTC,CASSSGGGYYGYTF,NA,NA,TRBV27,TRBJ1-2
TGTGCCAGCAGTTTGACAGGGCGGAGGGAAGGGCAGCCCCAGCATTTT,CASSLTGRREGQPQHF,TRBD1,NA,TRBV27,TRBJ1-5
TGTGCCAGCAGCCAAGCTCTTTCTTATCAGGGGGCGCGATTGAACGACGAGCAGTACTTC,CASSQALSYQGARLNDEQYF,TRBD1,NA,TRBV14,TRBJ2-7
TGTGCCAGCAGTCCCTTCGGACTAGCGGGAGATGAGCAGTTCTTC,CASSPFGLAGDEQFF,TRBD2,NA,TRBV6-5,TRBJ2-1
TGTGCCACCAAAAGTGGAGGGAGACCGTTTCTCAATCAGCCCCAGCATTTT,CATKSGGRPFLNQPQHF,NA,NA,TRBV28,TRBJ1-5
TGCGCCAGCAGCCTGGGACTACAAGGTTCTACCTACGAGCAGTACTTC,CASSLGLQGSTYEQYF,TRBD2,NA,TRBV5-1,TRBJ2-7
TGTGCCAGCAGCCCCCGGGGGGTCGCTGAAGCTTTCTTT,CASSPRGVAEAFF,NA,NA,TRBV7-9,TRBJ1-1
TGTGCCAGCAGAGGATTCGGACAGAACACTGAAGCTTTCTTT,CASRGFGQNTEAFF,NA,NA,TRBV2,TRBJ1-1
TGTGCCAGTAAGTTTCGGTACAATGAGCAGTTCTTC,CASKFRYNEQFF,NA,NA,TRBV5-6,TRBJ2-1
TGTGCCAGCAGTGAAGCAGCGCCTGGGGCCAACGTCCTGACTTTC,CASSEAAPGANVLTF,NA,NA,TRBV2,TRBJ2-6
TGTGCCAGCAGCTCCCCGGGGACAGGCATCAACCACGAGCAGTACTTC,CASSSPGTGINHEQYF,TRBD1,NA,TRBV5-6,TRBJ2-7
TGTGCCAGCAGCACTCAGCTCAGGAGGACTGAAGCTTTCTTT,CASSTQLRRTEAFF,NA,NA,TRBV11-2,TRBJ1-1
TGTGCCAGCCAAAGGGCAGGGGGCACAGATACGCAGTATTTT,CASQRAGGTDTQYF,NA,NA,TRBV25-1,TRBJ2-3
TGTGCCAGCTCACCACCTTCTAGCGGCTACGAGCAGTACTTC,CASSPPSSGYEQYF,TRBD2,NA,TRBV18,TRBJ2-7
TGCGCCAGCAGCCAAGATACAGATAGTATTCACGGGGAGCTGTTTTTT,CASSQDTDSIHGELFF,NA,NA,TRBV4-1,TRBJ2-2
TGTGCCAGCAGACGGGAGTTTATGAACACTGAAGCTTTCTTT,CASRREFMNTEAFF,NA,NA,TRBV7-2,TRBJ1-1
TGTGCCAGCCTTGGGACAGGGGATGGTTCTGGCTACACCTTC,CASLGTGDGSGYTF,TRBD1,NA,TRBV28,TRBJ1-2
TGTGCCAGCAGCACCCCGGGGCTGAAGGGACAGGGGGCTTACTATGGCTACACCTTC,CASSTPGLKGQGAYYGYTF,TRBD1,NA,TRBV7-2,TRBJ1-2
TGTGCCAGCAGCAAGCGGGAGTCAGACAGGGGGAACTTCAGCTCCTATAATTCACCCCTCCACTTT,CASSKRESDRGNFSSYNSPLHF,NA,once,TRBV21-1,TRBJ1-6
TGCGCCAGTACTGACCGACAGTCAACGTTTTTC,CASTDRQSTFF,NA,once,TRBV10-2,TRBJ2-7
TGTGCCAGCTCGAGGACTAGCGGGAGTAGCGGGGAGCTGTTTTTT,CASSRTSGSSGELFF,TRBD2,NA,TRBV25-1,TRBJ2-2
TGTGCCAGCAGCGGATATGGGGGGGCGGAATACACGCAGTATTTT,CASSGYGGAEYTQYF,NA,NA,TRBV27,TRBJ2-3
TGTGCCAGCAGACACAGTAGCGGGAGCGGGACAGATACGCAGTATTTT,CASRHSSGSGTDTQYF,TRBD2,NA,TRBV7-9,TRBJ2-3
TGTGCCAGCAGCTCGCCGAATAGTGCATCCTACACTGAAGCTTTCTTT,CASSSPNSASYTEAFF,NA,NA,TRBV7-9,TRBJ1-1
TGTGCCAGCCTACACCTAGGACATAAGACCCAGTACTTC,CASLHLGHKTQYF,NA,NA,TRBV6-1,TRBJ2-5
TGTGCCAGCAGTTACCTACCCGGCCAGGACACCGGGGAGCTGTTTTTT,CASSYLPGQDTGELFF,NA,NA,TRBV6-5,TRBJ2-2
TGTGCCAGCAGCTTAACGGGGCGGGGGGACTGGCCCCAGCATTTT,CASSLTGRGDWPQHF,NA,NA,TRBV7-8,TRBJ1-5
TGTGCCAGCTCACCACAGGCAGGGGGCTATGGCTACACCTTC,CASSPQAGGYGYTF,TRBD1,once,TRBV18,TRBJ1-2
TGTGCCTGGAGTGTTCCCGGGACAGGGACGGGTGAGCAGTTCTTC,CAWSVPGTGTGEQFF,TRBD1,NA,TRBV30,TRBJ2-1
TGCGCCAGCAGTCAAACCCCTGGAGGGGCTTTCTTT,CASSQTPGGAFF,NA,NA,TRBV4-1,TRBJ1-1
TGTGCCAGCAGTGAAAATGGACAGAGTAAACTCAATCAGCCCCAGCATTTT,CASSENGQSKLNQPQHF,NA,NA,TRBV6-1,TRBJ1-5
TGTGCCAGCAGCTGGGGCGGGGCCCCCTACAATGAGCAGTTCTTC,CASSWGGAPYNEQFF,NA,once,TRBV6-5,TRBJ2-1
TGTGCCAGCAGCGTAGCCCTAGCGGGGATCTACGAGCAGTACTTC,CASSVALAGIYEQYF,TRBD2,NA,TRBV9,TRBJ2-7